This T cell receptor (beta chain) was recorded in a study of shared T cell receptors in the human thymus. Repertoires were generated with immunoSEQ multiplex PCR, while TCRdb's copy carries only in-frame clones and drops some. The table has hundreds of thousands of clones, 95% seen once. Germline CDR1 and CDR2: WSHSY and SAAADI. This CDR3 has 12 residues. V gave up 8 bases and J gave up 9 bases; unmatched junction bases: 7. The source material was thymocytes. This TCR came from a human donor. The chain has TRBV10-2 and TRBJ2-4; 7 nucleotides match TRBD2. The CDR3 region has the DNA TGCGCCAGCGACAGTCCGGGAGGCATTCAGTACTTC. Its translation is CASDSPGGIQYF.